This T cell receptor (beta chain) was sequenced in a study of shared clonotypes between healthy human individuals (dated by TCRdb to 2020 to 2022). Regarding the research as a whole: A few men and two women, aged 18 to 49 years, made up the cohort. Per donor, three plates each were used for CD4 naive and CD4 memory, two for CD8 naive, and one for CD8 memory. The study deeply sequenced blood TCR repertoires of 5 or 6 healthy adults to estimate repertoire size and the extent of clonotype sharing between individuals. To increase sequencing depth and limit assay-specific biases, different laboratories used diverse techniques to prepare libraries and sequence TCR repertoires. Leukapheresis yielded between about 0.94 and 10 billion PBMCs per donor.

Overall results and qualifications from the work: Pairwise subsampling indicated that sequencing depth was expected to affect the degree of clonotype sharing among donors. The genetic and exposure-history diversity represented was limited by the small number of donors. Clonotypes shared by all four sorted-subset donors showed higher generation probabilities than non-shared clonotypes. Naive subsets generally had larger estimated clonotype richness than memory subsets did. Across four donors, 5% to 6% of naive CD4, roughly 3.8% of naive CD8, around 2.1% of memory CD4, and over 0.35% of memory CD8 clonotypes were shared. Incomplete sequencing was indicated by rarefaction of sorted-subset datasets, despite the large sequencing depth. Sampling was restricted to blood, and TCR repertoires in tissue are likely to differ from TCR repertoires in blood.

From the cysteine up to the phenylalanine, the CDR3 has a length of 16 residues. The sequence is cut down to CDR3 DNA, 48 bases in frame from base 1. Sequences SGHNT (CDR1) and YENEEA (CDR2) are obtained from the germline V gene. The trim is 5 bases for V and 7 bases for J, with a gap of 24 bases between the germline ends. As concerns this clone: Its antigen is still unknown. No much larger clone exists at a distance of one base, and base qualities are not known.

Using the deep immunoSEQ assay, multiplex PCR amplified TCR CDR3 regions from genomic DNA. For each cell subset, the extracted genomic DNA was distributed evenly across all wells of several immunoSEQ 96-well plates, and each plate served as one replicate. For sorted subsets, each replicate PCR was loaded with 150 to 250 ng genomic DNA, equivalent to 30,000 to 35,000 T cell genomes. Purified libraries were quantified with a Qubit 3.0 fluorometer, sized on a Bioanalyzer 2100, and re-quantified with the KAPA Library Quantification kit. Each immunoSEQ 96-well plate was sequenced on its own single-read 150-cycle Illumina NextSeq 550 flow cell. The authors' analysis ran thus. Because the immunoSEQ output held only junctional sequences and lacked quality scores, the filtering could not match the filtering applied to full-length reads. Sequences were annotated with PyIR, a Python wrapper for IgBLAST v1.9, using IMGT germline references to assign V/J genes and CDR3. Reads were removed for weak V/J assignments (E-value above 1e-6), missing CDR3, stop codons, out-of-frame junctions, or ambiguous translated residues. A V3J clonotype was defined by an identical inferred V gene, J gene, and CDR3 amino acid sequence. Percentage overlap between repertoires was calculated by dividing the number of shared unique clonotypes by the size of the smaller repertoire. RTK rarefaction, the Chao1 estimator, and Recon v2.1 estimates of unobserved clonotypes were used to assess repertoire richness. Generation probabilities for all TCRbeta clonotypes obtained by the gDNA method from several donors were computed using OLGA. TCRdb limited this immuneACCESS table to in-frame rearrangements with V and J called. A share of clones is missing; checked studies link under half to unresolved V genes, and the rest is unexplained. V and J calls and clone size come straight from that table; D and trimming were deduced from the DNA. The sample table holds roughly 2,500,000 clones, of which 80% to 95% were seen once. The ten top clones hold roughly 0.39% of the sample.

Donors were healthy HIV-negative adults with no recently reported acute infections or vaccinations. All donors were Caucasian adults living in Nashville, Tennessee, USA. CD4+ T cells were enriched through magnetic negative selection, after which naive cells were positively selected on CD45RA and the remaining negative fraction served as the memory subset. Blood was collected by leukapheresis, and PBMCs were isolated by Ficoll-Histopaque density gradient centrifugation and then cryopreserved in liquid nitrogen vapor phase. Analytical flow cytometry was used to check the purity and quantity of every magnetically sorted T cell population. Each sorted fraction had its genomic DNA isolated and then quantified by UV absorbance on a Nanodrop 2000c.

Sequenced sample: naive CD4+ T cells from PBMCs. Per the publication, the cell subset or site label means: CD45RA+ positively selected. The V and J segments used are TRBV11-3 and TRBJ2-7; TRBD1 could be the D gene, as 5 bases match. This clonotype was obtained from a young man in good health. Some clones in this sample may be carry-over from other donors' samples. The DNA sequence follows: TGTGCCAGCAGCCCCGGTGTGGACCCAGGGCCAGAGGAGCAGTACTTC. This encodes CASSPGVDPGPEEQYF.